This T cell receptor beta chain emerged from a study of blood T cell repertoires in COVID-19. Study background: COVID-19 samples, acute and convalescent, were from the United States, Italy and Spain. The cDNA or gDNA used as material had been derived from T cells, B-cell-depleted T cells, or PBMCs.

CDR1 is WNHNN, CDR2 SYGVQD, per germline (reference sequence). V was shortened by 3 bases and J by 2 bases, with 7 bases between the two germline ends. The CDR3 spans 13 residues. In the authors' methods: Reference gene primer amplification gave nucleated cell count estimates. TCRdb's table, derived via immunoSEQ multiplex PCR, lists solely in-frame clones and lacks some. V and J calls plus clone size are reproduced from that table; the DNA served to infer D and trimming. The sample lists roughly 33,000 clones, 70% to 80% occurring once. Sequencing was performed on peripheral blood. The chain carries TRBV10-1 and TRBJ1-2; weak D call: TRBD1 (6 bases). The clonotype was recovered from a woman in her sixties or seventies with acute or convalescent COVID-19. This CDR3 reads CASSETGNYGYTF. CDR3 nucleotides: TGCGCCAGCAGTGAAACAGGGAACTATGGCTACACCTTC.